This entry lists 3 T cell receptor beta chains sequenced from one sample in a study of T cells after yellow fever vaccination. TCRdb called the 5' RACE reads again in MiXCR, with one record for every CDR3 protein. The table has 500,000 to 650,000 distinct CDR3 sequences, 9% to 15% seen once. Sequences were derived from PBMCs, sampled on the day of the yellow fever booster vaccination. These receptors were obtained from a man aged 30-40 years who received the YFV17D yellow fever vaccine.

The gene calls are TRBV20-1 and TRBJ2-7, with D tentatively TRBD1 (5 bases). Trimming removed 4 bases at V and 6 bases at J, with 13 bases between. The CDR3 sequence is 12 residues long. The V gene's germline CDR1 is DFQATT and CDR2 SNEGSKA (reference sequence). The CDR3 sequence: CSAKPGGAEQYF. CDR3 nucleotide sequence: TGCAGTGCTAAACCCGGTGGGGCCGAGCAGTACTTC.

This clonotype was seen at least ten times. This rearrangement joins TRBV29-1 to TRBJ2-3, with a weak D call TRBD2 (6 bases). Germline-derived CDR1 and CDR2 are SQVTM and ANQGSEA. The CDR3 has 13 amino acids. V was trimmed by 1 base and J by 1 base, leaving 6 bases between them. CDR3 nucleotides: TGCAGCGTTGAAGTAGCGGGCACAGATACGCAGTATTTT. Translated, it gives CSVEVAGTDTQYF.

This clonotype was observed a handful of times. The chain couples TRBV6-5 to TRBJ2-1; D unresolved. V gave up 2 bases and J gave up 5 bases, with 13 bases separating them. The CDR3 has 15 residues. Germline values: CDR1 MNHEY, CDR2 SVGAGI. In DNA form, the CDR3 reads TGTGCCAGCAGTTACCCCAATAGGAAACACAATGAGCAGTTCTTC. Translation: CASSYPNRKHNEQFF.